These 7 T cell receptor beta chains were all obtained from the same sample, sequenced in a study of T-cell memory formation after mild COVID-19. TCRdb fed the 5' RACE reads into MiXCR, producing one record per CDR3 protein. The sample has roughly 500,000 distinct CDR3 sequences; 20% are singletons. What was sequenced was PBMCs or a T cell subset sorted from them (not recorded which). These receptors all come from an adult woman who had mild COVID-19 (a few samples of this study predate the infection). Cell type and time point are not known.

The chain uses TRBV20-1 and TRBJ2-3; D is uncertain. Germline CDR1 is DFQATT and CDR2 is SNEGSKA (reference sequence). The V and J ends lost 8 bases and 1 base respectively, with 16 bases between them. The CDR3 runs 14 residues. The CDR3 DNA sequence: TGCAGTCTTATCTTGTCGGCTGGCACAGATACGCAGTATTTT. Amino acid sequence: CSLILSAGTDTQYF.

This clonotype turned up a few times. This rearrangement joins TRBV11-3 to TRBJ2-1, with TRBD2 as a possible D gene (5 bases). V lost 1 base and J 7 bases, leaving 11 bases between the germline ends. Germline CDR1 and CDR2: SGHNT and YENEEA. This CDR3 contains 14 residues. Here the CDR3 reads CASSLGGPWNEQFF. The CDR3 DNA follows: TGTGCCAGCAGCTTAGGCGGGCCATGGAATGAGCAGTTCTTC.

The chain has TRBV12-3 or TRBV12-4 and TRBJ1-2, with 9 bases lining up with TRBD1. J gave up 1 base and V 5 bases, and 14 bases lay outside the gene matches. The CDR3 runs 18 residues. CDR3 residues: CASSPGPGQGRVNYGYTF. The CDR3 DNA reads TGTGCCAGCAGTCCTGGGCCGGGACAGGGACGGGTTAACTATGGCTACACCTTC.

The sample holds a few counts of this clonotype. J is TRBJ2-3 and V is TRBV20-1, with 10 bases lining up with TRBD2. The J segment lost 5 bases and the V segment lost 0 bases, leaving 5 bases of the junction unmatched. Germline V lookup: CDR1 DFQATT, CDR2 SNEGSKA (reference sequence). The CDR3 is made up of 15 amino acids. The CDR3 nucleotides are TGCAGTGCTAGAGAGCTAGCGGGGGCTGGAGATACGCAGTATTTT. Translation: CSARELAGAGDTQYF.

This clonotype was observed a few times. Here the CDR3 reads CASSYSGGITSYEQYF. The DNA of the CDR3 is TGTGCCAGCAGTTACTCTGGGGGGATAACCTCCTACGAGCAGTACTTC. The genes are TRBV6-5 and TRBJ2-7; TRBD2 is a possible D gene (6 bases). There are 16 residues in the CDR3. The germline CDR1 and CDR2 sequences are MNHEY and SVGAGI. Trimming removed 0 bases at V and 0 bases at J, with 12 bases between.

This clonotype has just a few counts. J is TRBJ2-5 and V is TRBV3-1, with D possibly being TRBD1 (6 bases). The V gene's germline CDR1 is LGHDT and CDR2 YNNKEL (reference sequence). V lost 8 bases and J lost 5, with 15 bases in between. The CDR3 length is 13 residues. The DNA for the CDR3 is TGTGCCAGCCAGGGGTCCGACCGGGAGACCCAGTACTTC. Translation: CASQGSDRETQYF.

V and J are TRBV15 and TRBJ2-1; 9 positions match TRBD2. CDR1 LNHNV and CDR2 YYDKDF come from the germline V gene (reference sequence). With 0 bases clipped from V and 3 bases from J, the junction kept 6 bases outside the gene matches. The length of the CDR3 is 17 residues. This CDR3 is CATSRDRREGFYNEQFF. CDR3 bases: TGTGCCACCAGCAGAGATCGGCGGGAGGGCTTCTACAATGAGCAGTTCTTC.